The entry below gives a single T cell receptor (beta chain) sequence along with its context. Antigen specificity is unknown. This record comes from a study of T cell repertoires in cytomegalovirus infection. Overall study context: TCR beta signatures that were public indicated CMV infection and matching HLA type. Findings of the study overall: Clonotypes of TCR beta that were HLA-C-restricted and CMV-specific dominated the ex vivo response. Based on cumulative public TCR beta family frequency, carriers of CMV plus the relevant HLA were identified.

Germline loops: CDR1 MNHEY, CDR2 SMNVEV (reference sequence). CDR3 length: 12 residues. The germline V and J ends were trimmed by 6 bases and 7 bases, with 13 bases remaining between them. TCRdb redid the calling of the reads with MiXCR, one entry per CDR3 protein. Here the sample spans roughly 310,000 distinct CDR3 sequences, under 20% being singletons. The TCR was taken from a human donor in good health (CMV status not recorded). Some clones in this sample may be carry-over from other donors' samples. The chain joins TRBV27 to TRBJ2-7; D may be TRBD2 (5 bases). Sequencing was done on a sample of PBMCs. CDR3 nucleotide sequence: TGTGCCAGCAGCCGCCCGGGGTGGGAGCAGTACTTC. It codes for CASSRPGWEQYF.